This entry features one TCR beta chain sequence. The antigen is unknown. These data are taken from a study of OX40 agonist ivuxolimab in advanced cancers. General study points: CD4+ and CD8+ blood T cells expanded clonally by week 6 at 0.1 to 3.0 mg/kg.

Profiled with immunoSEQ multiplex PCR; TCRdb holds only in-frame clones, not every one. The sample has tens of thousands of clones; 70% to 90% are singletons. J lost 0 bases, V lost 11 bases, and 5 bases had no gene match. CDR3 length: 13 amino acids. Germline values: CDR1 ENHRY, CDR2 SYGVKD. Material: CD4+ or CD8+ T cells sorted from blood, obtained in a trial of the OX40 agonist ivuxolimab. The rearrangement uses TRBV10-3 and TRBJ2-3; 7 bases are shared with TRBD2. The receptor was derived from an adult with an advanced solid tumor such as melanoma, head and neck, liver or kidney cancer. CDR3 protein: CAARGVSTDTQYF. CDR3 DNA: TGTGCCGCTCGGGGGGTGAGCACAGATACGCAGTATTTT.